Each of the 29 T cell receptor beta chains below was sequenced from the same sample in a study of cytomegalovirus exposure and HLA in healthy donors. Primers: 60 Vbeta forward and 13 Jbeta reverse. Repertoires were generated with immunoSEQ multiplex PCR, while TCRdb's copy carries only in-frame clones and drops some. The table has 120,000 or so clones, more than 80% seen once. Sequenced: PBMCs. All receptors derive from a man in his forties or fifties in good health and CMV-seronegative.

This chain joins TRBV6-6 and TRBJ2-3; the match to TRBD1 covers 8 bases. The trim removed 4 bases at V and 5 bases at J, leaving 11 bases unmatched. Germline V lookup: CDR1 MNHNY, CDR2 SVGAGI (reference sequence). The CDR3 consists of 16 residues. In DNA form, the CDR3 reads TGTGCCAGCAGTTCAAAGGACAGGGTGGGCTTAGATACGCAGTATTTT. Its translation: CASSSKDRVGLDTQYF.

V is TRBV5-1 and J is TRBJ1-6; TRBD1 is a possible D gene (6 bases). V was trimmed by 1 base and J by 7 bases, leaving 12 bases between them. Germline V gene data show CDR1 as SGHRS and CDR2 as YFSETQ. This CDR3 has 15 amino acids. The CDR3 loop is CASSLIRQGNSPLHF. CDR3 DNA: TGCGCCAGCAGCTTGATACGCCAGGGGAATTCACCCCTCCACTTT.

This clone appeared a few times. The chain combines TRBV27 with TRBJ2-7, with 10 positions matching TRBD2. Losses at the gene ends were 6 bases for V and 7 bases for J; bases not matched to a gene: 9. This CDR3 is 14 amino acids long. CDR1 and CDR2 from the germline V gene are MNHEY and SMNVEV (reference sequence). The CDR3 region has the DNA TGTGCCAGCAGCCCAGCGGGAGGGCCGGAGGAGCAGTACTTC. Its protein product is CASSPAGGPEEQYF.

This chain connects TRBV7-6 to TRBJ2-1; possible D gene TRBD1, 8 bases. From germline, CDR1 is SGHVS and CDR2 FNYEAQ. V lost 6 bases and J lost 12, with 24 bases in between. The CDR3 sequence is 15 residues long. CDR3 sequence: CASSLLTGGESGQFF. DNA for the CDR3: TGTGCCAGCAGTTTGCTAACAGGGGGGGAGTCTGGGCAGTTCTTC.

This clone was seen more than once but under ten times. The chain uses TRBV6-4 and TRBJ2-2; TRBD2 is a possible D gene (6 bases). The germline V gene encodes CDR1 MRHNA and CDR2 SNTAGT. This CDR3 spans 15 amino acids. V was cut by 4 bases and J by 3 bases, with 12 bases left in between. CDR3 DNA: TGTGCCAGCAGTGCGGGGGAAGGGGACACCGGGGAGCTGTTTTTT. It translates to CASSAGEGDTGELFF.

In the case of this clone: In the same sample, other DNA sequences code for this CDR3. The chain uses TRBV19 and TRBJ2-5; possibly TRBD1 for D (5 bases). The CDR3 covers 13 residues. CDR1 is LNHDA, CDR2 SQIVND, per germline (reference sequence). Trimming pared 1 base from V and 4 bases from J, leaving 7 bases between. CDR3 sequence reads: CASSIGQGETQYF. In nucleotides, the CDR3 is TGTGCCAGTAGTATAGGGCAGGGAGAGACCCAGTACTTC.

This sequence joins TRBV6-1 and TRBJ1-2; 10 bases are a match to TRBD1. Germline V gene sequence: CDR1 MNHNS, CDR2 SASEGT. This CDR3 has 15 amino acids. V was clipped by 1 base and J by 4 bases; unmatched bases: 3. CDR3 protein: CASSEGQGAGYGYTF. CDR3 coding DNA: TGTGCCAGCAGTGAAGGACAGGGGGCTGGCTATGGCTACACCTTC.

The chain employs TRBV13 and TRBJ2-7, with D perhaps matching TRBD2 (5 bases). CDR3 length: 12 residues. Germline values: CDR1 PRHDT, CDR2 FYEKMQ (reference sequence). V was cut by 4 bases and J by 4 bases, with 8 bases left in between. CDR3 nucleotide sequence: TGTGCCAGCAGCTCAACGGGGTACGAGCAGTACTTC. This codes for CASSSTGYEQYF.

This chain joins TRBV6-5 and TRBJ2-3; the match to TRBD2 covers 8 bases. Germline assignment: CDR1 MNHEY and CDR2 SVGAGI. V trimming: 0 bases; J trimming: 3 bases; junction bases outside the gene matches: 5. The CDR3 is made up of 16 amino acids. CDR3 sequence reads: CASSYSAGLGTDTQYF. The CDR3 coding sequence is TGTGCCAGCAGTTACTCGGCGGGACTAGGGACAGATACGCAGTATTTT.

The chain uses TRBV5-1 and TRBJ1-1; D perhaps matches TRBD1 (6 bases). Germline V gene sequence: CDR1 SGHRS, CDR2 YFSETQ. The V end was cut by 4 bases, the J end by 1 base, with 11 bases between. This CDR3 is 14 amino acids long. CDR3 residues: CASSINRANTEAFF. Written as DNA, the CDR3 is TGCGCCAGCAGCATCAACAGGGCGAACACTGAAGCTTTCTTT.

The CDR3 region is CASSQGALRQETQYF. CDR3 in DNA: TGTGCCAGCAGCCAAGGGGCCCTCCGCCAAGAGACCCAGTACTTC. The chain joins TRBV4-2 to TRBJ2-5; D gene uncertain. CDR1 LGHNA and CDR2 YNFKEQ come from the germline V gene. V gave up 1 base and J gave up 1 base, with 10 bases separating them. This CDR3 has 15 residues.

For the CDR3, the DNA is TGTGCCAGCAGTTCCTACCTTAATCAGCCCCAGCATTTT. Translated, it gives CASSSYLNQPQHF. The rearrangement links TRBV27 to TRBJ1-5; no clear D gene. V was trimmed by 4 bases and J by 4 bases, leaving 8 bases between them. In germline, CDR1 is MNHEY, CDR2 SMNVEV (reference sequence). CDR3 size: 13 residues.

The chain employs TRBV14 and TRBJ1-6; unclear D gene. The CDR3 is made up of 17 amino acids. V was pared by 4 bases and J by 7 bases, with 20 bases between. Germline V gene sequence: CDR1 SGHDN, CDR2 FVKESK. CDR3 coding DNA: TGTGCCAGCAGCCCCCCCCGGTCGCGTTCGGGGAATTCACCCCTCCACTTT. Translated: CASSPPRSRSGNSPLHF.

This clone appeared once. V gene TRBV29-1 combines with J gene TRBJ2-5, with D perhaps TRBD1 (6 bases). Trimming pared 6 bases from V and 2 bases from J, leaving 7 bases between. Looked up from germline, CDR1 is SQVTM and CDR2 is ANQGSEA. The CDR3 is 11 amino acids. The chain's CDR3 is CSVGTQETQYF. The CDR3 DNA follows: TGCAGCGTGGGGACACAAGAGACCCAGTACTTC.

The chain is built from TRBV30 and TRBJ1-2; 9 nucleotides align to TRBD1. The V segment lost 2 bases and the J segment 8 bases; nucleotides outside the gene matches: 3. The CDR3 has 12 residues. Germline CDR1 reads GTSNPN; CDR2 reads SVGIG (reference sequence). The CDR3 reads CAWSPGQGGYTF. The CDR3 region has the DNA TGTGCCTGGAGTCCGGGACAGGGAGGCTACACCTTC.

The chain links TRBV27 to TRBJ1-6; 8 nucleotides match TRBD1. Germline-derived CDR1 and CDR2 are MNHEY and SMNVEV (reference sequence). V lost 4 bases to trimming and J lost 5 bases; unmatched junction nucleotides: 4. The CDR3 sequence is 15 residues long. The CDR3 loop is CASSWTGTDNSPLHF. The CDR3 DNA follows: TGTGCCAGCAGTTGGACAGGGACTGATAATTCACCCCTCCACTTT.

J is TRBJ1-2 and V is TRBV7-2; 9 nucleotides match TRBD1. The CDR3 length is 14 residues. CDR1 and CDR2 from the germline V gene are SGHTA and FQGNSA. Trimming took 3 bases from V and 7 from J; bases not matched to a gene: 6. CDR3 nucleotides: TGTGCCAGCAGCTTCCAGGGACAGGGAACTGGCTACACCTTC. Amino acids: CASSFQGQGTGYTF.

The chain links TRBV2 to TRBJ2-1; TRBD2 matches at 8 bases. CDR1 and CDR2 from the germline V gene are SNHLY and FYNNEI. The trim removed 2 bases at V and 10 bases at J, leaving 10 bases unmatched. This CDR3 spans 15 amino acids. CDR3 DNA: TGTGCCAGCAGTGAACCCCAGTTTAGCGGGACGGAGCAGTTCTTC. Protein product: CASSEPQFSGTEQFF. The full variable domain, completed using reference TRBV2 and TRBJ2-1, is EPEVTQTPSHQVTQMGQEVILRCVPISNHLYFYWYRQILGQKVEFLVSFYNNEISEKSEIFDDQFSVERPDGSNFTLKIRSTKLEDSAMYFCASSEPQFSGTEQFFGPGTRLTVL.

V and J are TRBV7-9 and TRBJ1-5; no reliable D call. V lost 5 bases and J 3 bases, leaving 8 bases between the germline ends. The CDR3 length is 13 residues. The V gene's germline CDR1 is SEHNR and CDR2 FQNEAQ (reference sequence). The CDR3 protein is CASSPGYNQPQHF. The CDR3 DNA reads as TGTGCCAGCAGCCCGGGGTACAATCAGCCCCAGCATTTT.

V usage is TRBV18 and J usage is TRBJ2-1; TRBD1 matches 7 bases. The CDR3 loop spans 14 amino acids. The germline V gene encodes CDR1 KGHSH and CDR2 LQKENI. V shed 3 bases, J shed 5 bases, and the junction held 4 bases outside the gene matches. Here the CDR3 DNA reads TGTGCCAGCTCACCGACCGGGACAGACAATGAGCAGTTCTTC. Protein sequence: CASSPTGTDNEQFF. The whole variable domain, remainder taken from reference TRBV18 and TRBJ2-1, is NAGVMQNPRHLVRRRGQEARLRCSPMKGHSHVYWYRQLPEEGLKFMVYLQKENIIDESGMPKERFSAEFPKEGPSILRIQQVVRGDSAAYFCASSPTGTDNEQFFGPGTRLTVL.

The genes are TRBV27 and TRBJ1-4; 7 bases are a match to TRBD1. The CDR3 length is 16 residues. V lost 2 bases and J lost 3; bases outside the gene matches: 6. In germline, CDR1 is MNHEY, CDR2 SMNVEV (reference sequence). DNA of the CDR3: TGTGCCAGCAGTTTACGACAGGGAGCAGCTAATGAAAAACTGTTTTTT. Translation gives CASSLRQGAANEKLFF.

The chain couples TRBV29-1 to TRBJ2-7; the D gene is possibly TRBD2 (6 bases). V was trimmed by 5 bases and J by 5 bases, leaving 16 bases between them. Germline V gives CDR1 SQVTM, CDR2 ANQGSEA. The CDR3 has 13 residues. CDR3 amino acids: CSVSGRNSDEQYF. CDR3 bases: TGCAGCGTTTCCGGGAGAAATAGTGACGAGCAGTACTTC.

The CDR3 nucleotides read TGCGCCAGCAGCGGCGGGGTGTACGGTGCGGGCACAGATACGCAGTATTTT. Its translation is CASSGGVYGAGTDTQYF. The gene calls are TRBV5-1 and TRBJ2-3, with a possible D match to TRBD2 (6 bases). Germline CDR1 and CDR2: SGHRS and YFSETQ. Between the trimmed V and J ends, which lost 4 bases and 1 base, there was a span of 19 bases. CDR3 length: 17 residues.

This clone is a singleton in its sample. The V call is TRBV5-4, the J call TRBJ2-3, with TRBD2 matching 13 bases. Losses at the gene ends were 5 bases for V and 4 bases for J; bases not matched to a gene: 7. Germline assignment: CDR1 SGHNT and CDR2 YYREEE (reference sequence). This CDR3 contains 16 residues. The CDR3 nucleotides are TGTGCCAGCAGACTAGCGGGGGGGCCTCCCGCAGATACGCAGTATTTT. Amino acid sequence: CASRLAGGPPADTQYF.

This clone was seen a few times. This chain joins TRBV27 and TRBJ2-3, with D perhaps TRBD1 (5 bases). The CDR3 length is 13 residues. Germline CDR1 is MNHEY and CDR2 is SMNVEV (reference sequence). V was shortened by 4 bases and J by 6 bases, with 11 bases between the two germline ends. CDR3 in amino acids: CASSYKGLDTQYF. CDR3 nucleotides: TGTGCCAGCAGTTATAAGGGGCTGGATACGCAGTATTTT.

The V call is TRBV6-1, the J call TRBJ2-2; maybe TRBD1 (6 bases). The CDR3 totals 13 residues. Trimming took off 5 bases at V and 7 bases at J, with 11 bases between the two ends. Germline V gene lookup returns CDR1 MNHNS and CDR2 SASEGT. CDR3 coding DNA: TGTGCCAGCAGTACAACAGGGATCGGGGAGCTGTTTTTT. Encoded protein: CASSTTGIGELFF.

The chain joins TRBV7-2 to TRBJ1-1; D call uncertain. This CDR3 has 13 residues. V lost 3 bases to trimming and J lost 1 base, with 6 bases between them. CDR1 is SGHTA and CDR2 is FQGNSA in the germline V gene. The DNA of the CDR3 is TGTGCCAGCAGCTTCGGAGAGAACACTGAAGCTTTCTTT. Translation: CASSFGENTEAFF.

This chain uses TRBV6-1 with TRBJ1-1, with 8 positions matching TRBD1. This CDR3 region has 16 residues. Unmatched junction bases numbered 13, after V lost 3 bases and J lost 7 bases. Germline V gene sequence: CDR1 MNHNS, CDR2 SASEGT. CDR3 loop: CASSDGSAGGLGEAFF. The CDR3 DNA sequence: TGTGCCAGCAGTGACGGGAGCGCAGGGGGCTTAGGTGAAGCTTTCTTT.

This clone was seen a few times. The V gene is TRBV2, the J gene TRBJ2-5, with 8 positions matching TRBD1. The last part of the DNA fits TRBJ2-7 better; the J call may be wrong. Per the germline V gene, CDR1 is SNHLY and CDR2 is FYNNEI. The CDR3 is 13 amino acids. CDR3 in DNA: TGTGCCAGCAGTGGGACAGGGTACCACGAGCAGTACTTC. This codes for CASSGTGYHEQYF.